This is a list of T cell receptor beta chains from one sample in a study of blood T cell repertoires in COVID-19. Clones were read by immunoSEQ multiplex PCR, and TCRdb kept only the in-frame ones, dropping some. The profile shows 55,000 to 65,000 clones, 70% to 85% of them singletons. What was sequenced was peripheral blood. These TCRs come from a man in his sixties with acute or convalescent COVID-19. The CDR3 runs from the conserved cysteine through the conserved F or W. The order of the fields is J gene, D gene, clone size, V gene, CDR3 protein, CDR3 DNA. The D gene is left open where the match is weak. Some rows have no size entry. The others give once, few or many, or a class for an expanded clone.

TRBJ1-3 NA NA TRBV7-9 CASSFPGTVDTIYF TGTGCCAGCAGCTTTCCCGGGACTGTGGACACCATATATTTT
TRBJ2-2 TRBD1 NA TRBV2 CASRGQPNTGELFF TGTGCCAGCAGGGGACAGCCGAACACCGGGGAGCTGTTTTTT
TRBJ2-7 NA NA TRBV18 CASSPRGDEQYF TGTGCCAGCTCACCCAGGGGAGACGAGCAGTACTTC
TRBJ1-1 NA NA TRBV18 CASSLSREGEAFF TGTGCCAGCTCACTATCCCGGGAGGGAGAAGCTTTCTTT
TRBJ2-7 TRBD1 NA TRBV4-1 CASSQKDREVYEQYF TGCGCCAGCAGCCAGAAGGACAGGGAAGTTTACGAGCAGTACTTC
TRBJ2-2 TRBD2 NA TRBV19 CASSRLAGPTPGELFF TGTGCCAGTAGTAGATTAGCGGGGCCAACCCCCGGGGAGCTGTTTTTT
TRBJ1-2 TRBD1 NA TRBV5-1 CASSPRQGEGGYTF TGCGCCAGCAGCCCCAGACAGGGTGAAGGTGGCTACACCTTC
TRBJ2-7 TRBD1 NA TRBV6-5 CASSYTGQGASEQYF TGTGCCAGCAGTTACACCGGACAGGGGGCGAGCGAGCAGTACTTC
TRBJ2-1 NA NA TRBV21-1 CASPGGGGAVKEQFF TGTGCCAGCCCAGGAGGCGGGGGGGCGGTAAAGGAGCAGTTCTTC
TRBJ1-5 NA NA TRBV28 CASLKRPRNQPQHF TGTGCCAGCCTTAAGCGTCCCCGCAATCAGCCCCAGCATTTT
TRBJ1-2 NA NA TRBV4-2 CASSQGRGDGYTF TGTGCCAGCAGCCAAGGCAGGGGAGATGGCTACACCTTC
TRBJ1-1 NA NA TRBV7-9 CASSPGGEGNTEAFF TGTGCCAGCAGCCCTGGAGGTGAGGGGAACACTGAAGCTTTCTTT
TRBJ1-5 TRBD1 NA TRBV28 CASRYETGNNQPQHF TGTGCCAGCAGATACGAGACAGGGAACAATCAGCCCCAGCATTTT
TRBJ2-2 NA once TRBV12-3/TRBV12-4 CASSFSAGELFF TGTGCCAGCAGTTTCAGCGCCGGGGAGCTGTTTTTT
TRBJ2-3 TRBD2 once TRBV29-1 CSVEFSGGADTQYF TGCAGCGTTGAATTTAGCGGGGGGGCCGATACGCAGTATTTT
TRBJ2-2 NA NA TRBV20-1 CSARASGELFF TGCAGTGCTAGAGCCTCCGGGGAGCTGTTTTTT
TRBJ1-6 NA NA TRBV5-1 CASSLVAGSESPLHF TGCGCCAGCAGCTTGGTGGCAGGGTCGGAATCACCCCTCCACTTT
TRBJ1-2 NA NA TRBV6-5 CASRVGQGYGYTF TGTGCCAGCAGAGTCGGACAAGGCTATGGCTACACCTTC
TRBJ1-1 NA NA TRBV11-2 CASRERQSTEAFF TGTGCCAGCAGGGAACGACAGAGCACTGAAGCTTTCTTT
TRBJ1-5 NA NA TRBV24-1 CATSDRLQGGQPQHF TGTGCCACCAGTGATCGACTCCAAGGGGGTCAGCCCCAGCATTTT
TRBJ1-1 NA NA TRBV10-1 CASGTGTEAFF TGCGCCAGCGGAACAGGGACTGAAGCTTTCTTT
TRBJ2-1 TRBD2 NA TRBV4-1 CASSHTGLVGHNEQFF TGCGCCAGCAGCCACACGGGACTAGTAGGGCACAATGAGCAGTTCTTC
TRBJ2-7 TRBD2 NA TRBV10-3 CAISGGGRRLREQYF TGTGCCATCAGTGGGGGGGGACGGAGACTACGAGAGCAGTACTTC
TRBJ1-2 NA NA TRBV11-2 CASSLVTGSANYGYTF TGTGCCAGCAGCTTAGTTACAGGCTCGGCTAACTATGGCTACACCTTC
TRBJ1-4 NA once TRBV6-5 CASSYSFDEKLFF TGTGCCAGCAGTTACAGCTTCGATGAAAAACTGTTTTTT
TRBJ2-5 TRBD2 NA TRBV24-1 CATSGGSGGQETQYF TGTGCCACCAGTGGCGGTAGCGGGGGACAAGAGACCCAGTACTTC
TRBJ1-1 NA NA TRBV9 CASSVGRNPRGTEAFF TGTGCCAGCAGCGTAGGTAGAAACCCGCGAGGAACTGAAGCTTTCTTT